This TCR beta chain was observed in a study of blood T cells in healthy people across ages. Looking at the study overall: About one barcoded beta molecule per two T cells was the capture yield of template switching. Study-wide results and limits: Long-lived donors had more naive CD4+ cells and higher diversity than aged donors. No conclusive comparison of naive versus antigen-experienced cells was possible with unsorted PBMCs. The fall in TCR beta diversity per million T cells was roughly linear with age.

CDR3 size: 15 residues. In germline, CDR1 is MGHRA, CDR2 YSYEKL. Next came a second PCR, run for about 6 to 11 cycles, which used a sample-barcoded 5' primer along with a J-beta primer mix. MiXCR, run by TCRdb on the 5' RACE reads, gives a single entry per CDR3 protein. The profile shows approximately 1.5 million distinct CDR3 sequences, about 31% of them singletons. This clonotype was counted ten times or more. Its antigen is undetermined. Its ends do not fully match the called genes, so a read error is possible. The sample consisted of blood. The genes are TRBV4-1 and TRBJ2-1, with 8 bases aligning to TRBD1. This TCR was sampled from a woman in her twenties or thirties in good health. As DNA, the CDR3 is TGTGCCAGCAGCCAAGACAGGGGCTCCTACAATGAGCAGTTCTTC. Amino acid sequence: CASSQDRGSYNEQFF.